This T cell receptor beta chain was recorded in a study of shared clonotypes between healthy human individuals. Whole-study findings and limits: Sequencing depth was a factor that was expected to affect clonotype sharing among donors. Generation probabilities were higher for clonotypes shared across all four sorted-subset donors than for unshared ones.

Comments on this clone: Its target is not known.

TCRdb's table, derived via immunoSEQ multiplex PCR, lists solely in-frame clones and lacks some. Altogether a few million clones are present, approximately 90% being singletons, with the ten largest covering 0.37%. Germline trimming cut 1 base from V and 1 base from J; bases unmatched to any gene: 2. This CDR3 region has 16 residues. Looked up from germline, CDR1 is SGHAT and CDR2 is FQNNGV. The chain has TRBV11-2 and TRBJ2-2; 8 nucleotides agree with TRBD2. The TCR was taken from a man between 18 and 29 years old in good health. Some clones in this sample may be carry-over from other donors' samples. Sequencing used naive CD4+ T cells from PBMCs. Sample subset: CD45RA+ positively selected. CDR3 region: CASSLVTSGNTGELFF. CDR3 sequence (DNA): TGTGCCAGCAGCTTAGTTACTAGCGGGAACACCGGGGAGCTGTTTTTT.